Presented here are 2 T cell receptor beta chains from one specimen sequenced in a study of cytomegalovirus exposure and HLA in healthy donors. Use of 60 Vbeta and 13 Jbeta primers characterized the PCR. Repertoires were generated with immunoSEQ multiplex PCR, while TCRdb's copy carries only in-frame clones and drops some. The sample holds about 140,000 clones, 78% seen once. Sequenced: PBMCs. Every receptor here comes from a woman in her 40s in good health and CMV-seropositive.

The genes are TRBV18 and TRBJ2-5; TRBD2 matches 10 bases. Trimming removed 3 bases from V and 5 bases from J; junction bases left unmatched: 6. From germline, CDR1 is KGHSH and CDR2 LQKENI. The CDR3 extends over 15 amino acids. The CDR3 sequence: CASSPRQAGGETQYF. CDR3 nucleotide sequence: TGTGCCAGCTCACCGAGACAAGCGGGAGGGGAGACCCAGTACTTC.

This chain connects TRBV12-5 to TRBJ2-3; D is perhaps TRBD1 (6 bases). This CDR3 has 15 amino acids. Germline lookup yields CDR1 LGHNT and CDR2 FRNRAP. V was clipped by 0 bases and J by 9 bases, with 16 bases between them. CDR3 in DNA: TGTGCTAGTGGTTTGGTAAGGGGACACATCATAACGCAGTATTTT. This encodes CASGLVRGHIITQYF.